This TCR beta chain comes out of a study of T cell responses to AZD1222 COVID-19 vaccine. About this clone itself: Its antigen is still unknown.

Study-wide points: It should be noted that donors were predominantly white British and more often female, and clonal diversity was possibly underestimated.

The CDR3 spans 16 residues. The trim removed 4 bases at V and 2 bases at J, leaving 4 bases unmatched. Germline V lookup: CDR1 MGHDK, CDR2 SYGVNS. Libraries were prepared by immunoSEQ multiplex PCR; TCRdb keeps only in-frame clonotypes and omits some of them. The sample yields about 140,000 clones, about 94% seen once. The TCR sequence derives from an adult who received the AZD1222 COVID-19 vaccine. Sequenced material: peripheral blood, taken 28 days after the second AZD1222 dose. This chain joins TRBV25-1 and TRBJ2-7; TRBD2 matches 14 bases. The CDR3 sequence is CASSAGLAGGTYEQYF. The CDR3 DNA sequence: TGTGCCAGCAGTGCAGGACTAGCGGGAGGAACCTACGAGCAGTACTTC.